Shown below are 9 T cell receptor beta chains from a single sample sequenced in a study of T cell clusters in autoimmune cytopenias. Each sample's input was roughly 230 ng genomic DNA, 38,000 or so genome equivalents. TRB rearrangements were amplified by touch-down multiplex PCR with mixed TRB-A/B primers. TCRdb derives one entry per CDR3 protein from the multiplex PCR reads, leaving out DNA. In total, the table holds some 12,000 distinct CDR3 sequences. These data also featured in a second study, about T cell repertoires in aging, cancer and after chemotherapy.

Sequenced sample: peripheral blood. The origin of the receptors is a human donor in good health.

J is TRBJ2-2 and V is TRBV6-5; the D gene TCRdb calls, TRBD2, cannot be checked with no DNA. This CDR3 has 15 residues. The germline gives CDR1 MNHEY, CDR2 SVGAGI. The CDR3 reads CAISAGGRNTGELFF.

The rearrangement links TRBV6-5 to TRBJ2-7; the TCRdb call, TRBD2, lacks DNA for checking. Looked up from germline, CDR1 is MNHEY and CDR2 is SVGAGI. This CDR3 has 13 amino acids. The CDR3 loop reads CASSYHTSGEQYF.

The rearrangement joins TRBV19 to TRBJ1-1; absent DNA, TCRdb's TRBD1 call cannot be checked. CDR3 length: 14 residues. CDR1 is LNHDA and CDR2 is SQIVND in the germline V gene (reference sequence). The chain's CDR3 is CASSIGQKRFEAFF. The full variable domain, its missing parts supplied by reference TRBV19 and TRBJ1-1, is DGGITQSPKYLFRKEGQNVTLSCEQNLNHDAMYWYRQDPGQGLRLIYYSQIVNDFQKGDIAEGYSVSREKKESFPLTVTSAQKNPTAFYLCASSIGQKRFEAFFGQGTRLTVV.

This chain links TRBV12-3 or TRBV12-4 with TRBJ1-2; TCRdb returns TRBD1, unconfirmable since there is no DNA. The CDR3 is made up of 13 amino acids. The CDR3 region is CASSTRQGRGYTF.

CDR3: CASSLEYQETQYF. The chain combines TRBV5-1 with TRBJ2-5. Germline CDR1 is SGHRS and CDR2 is YFSETQ. This CDR3 region has 13 residues.

The rearrangement links TRBV6-4 to TRBJ1-2. The CDR3 has 13 residues. The germline gives CDR1 MRHNA, CDR2 SNTAGT. CDR3 residues: CASRDRAEGSYTF.

The V call is TRBV12-3 or TRBV12-4, the J call TRBJ2-7; TCRdb's D gene call, TRBD1, goes unchecked for lack of DNA. The CDR3 is 15 amino acids. The CDR3 region is CASTPGDRGLGEQYF.

The gene calls are TRBV6-2 or TRBV6-3 and TRBJ1-1; TCRdb's D call, TRBD1, is unchecked because there is no DNA. CDR1 MNHEY and CDR2 SVGEGT come from the germline V gene. The CDR3 runs 16 residues. This CDR3 is CASSYTFRQGHTEAFF.

This clonotype is labeled medium-sized based on frequency. The gene calls are TRBV7-2 and TRBJ2-7; TCRdb gives TRBD1 as the D gene, but with no DNA this cannot be confirmed. CDR1 is SGHTA, CDR2 FQGNSA, per germline. CDR3 length equals 13 residues. The CDR3 loop is CASRRQGAYEQYF.